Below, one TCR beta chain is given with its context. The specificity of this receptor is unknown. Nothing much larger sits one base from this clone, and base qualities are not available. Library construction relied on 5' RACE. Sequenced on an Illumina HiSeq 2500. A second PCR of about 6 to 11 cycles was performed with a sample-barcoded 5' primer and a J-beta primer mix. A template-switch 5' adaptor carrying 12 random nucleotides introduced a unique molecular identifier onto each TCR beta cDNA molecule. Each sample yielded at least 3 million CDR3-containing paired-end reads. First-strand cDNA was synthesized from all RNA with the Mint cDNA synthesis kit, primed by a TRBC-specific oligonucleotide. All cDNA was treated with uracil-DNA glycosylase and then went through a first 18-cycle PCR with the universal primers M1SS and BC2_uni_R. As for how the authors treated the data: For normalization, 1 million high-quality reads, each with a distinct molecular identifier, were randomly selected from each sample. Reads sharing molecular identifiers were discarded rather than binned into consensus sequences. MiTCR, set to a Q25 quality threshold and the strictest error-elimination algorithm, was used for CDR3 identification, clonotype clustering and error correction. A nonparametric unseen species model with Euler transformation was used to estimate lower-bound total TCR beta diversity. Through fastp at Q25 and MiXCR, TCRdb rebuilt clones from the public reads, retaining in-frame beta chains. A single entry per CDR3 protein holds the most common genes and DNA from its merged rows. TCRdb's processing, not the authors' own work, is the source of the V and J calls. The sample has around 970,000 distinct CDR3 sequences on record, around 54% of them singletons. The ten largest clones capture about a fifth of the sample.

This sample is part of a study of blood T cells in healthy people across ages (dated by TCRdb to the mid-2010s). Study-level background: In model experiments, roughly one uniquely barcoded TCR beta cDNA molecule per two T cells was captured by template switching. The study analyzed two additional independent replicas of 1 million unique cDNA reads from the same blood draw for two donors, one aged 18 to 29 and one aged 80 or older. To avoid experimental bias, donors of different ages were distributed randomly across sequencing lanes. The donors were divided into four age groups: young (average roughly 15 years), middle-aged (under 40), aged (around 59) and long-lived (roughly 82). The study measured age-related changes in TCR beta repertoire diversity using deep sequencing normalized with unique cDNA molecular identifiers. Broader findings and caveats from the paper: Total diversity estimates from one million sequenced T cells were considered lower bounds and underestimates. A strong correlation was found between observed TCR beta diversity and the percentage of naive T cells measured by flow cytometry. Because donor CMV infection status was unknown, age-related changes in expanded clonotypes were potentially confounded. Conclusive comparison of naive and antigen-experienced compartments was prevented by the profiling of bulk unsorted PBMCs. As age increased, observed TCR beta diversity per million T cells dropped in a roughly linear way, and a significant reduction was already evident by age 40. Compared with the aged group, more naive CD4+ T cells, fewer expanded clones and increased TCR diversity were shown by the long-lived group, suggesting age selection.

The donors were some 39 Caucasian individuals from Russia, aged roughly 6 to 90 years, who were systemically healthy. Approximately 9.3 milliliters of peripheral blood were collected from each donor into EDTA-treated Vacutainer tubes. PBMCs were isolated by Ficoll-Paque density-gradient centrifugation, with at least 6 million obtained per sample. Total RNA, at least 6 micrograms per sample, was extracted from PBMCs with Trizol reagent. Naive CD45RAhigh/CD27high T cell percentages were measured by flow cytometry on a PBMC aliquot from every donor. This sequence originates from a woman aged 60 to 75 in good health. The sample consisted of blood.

CDR3 protein: CASTTGLNTEAFF. The DNA sequence is TGTGCCAGCACGACAGGACTGAACACTGAAGCTTTCTTT. In this chain, TRBV5-5 is recombined with TRBJ1-1; the best D guess is TRBD1, with 6 bases matching. The CDR3 contains 13 residues, cysteine and phenylalanine counted. Just CDR3 DNA is preserved here, 39 bases in frame from base 1. V loses 6 bases, J loses 0 bases, and the germline ends lie 9 bases apart. CDR1 SGHKS and CDR2 YYEKEE are derived from the germline V gene (reference sequence).